This T cell receptor (beta chain) is drawn from a study of T cell responses to AZD1222 COVID-19 vaccine. In its sample, this clone was seen once. Its antigen is undetermined. This CDR3 is also generated by other DNA sequences in the sample. The study, taken as a whole, reports: Just a handful of AZD1222 recipients tested seropositive at baseline. The study found Spike-specific TCR breadth and depth rose after two AZD1222 doses.

TCRdb's table, derived via immunoSEQ multiplex PCR, lists solely in-frame clones and lacks some. The profile covers 90,000 to 110,000 clones, with approximately 87% appearing a single time and around 4.6% taken by the ten largest. Both about-4-week and about-12-week second-dose recipients were combined. This CDR3 is 12 amino acids long. Deletions cut 6 bases from V and 4 bases from J, with 9 bases between. The germline CDR1 and CDR2 sequences are KGHSH and LQKENI. This chain connects TRBV18 to TRBJ1-1; a weak D match, TRBD1 (5 bases). Material: peripheral blood, obtained 28 days after the second AZD1222 dose. This TCR was recovered from an adult who received the AZD1222 COVID-19 vaccine. The CDR3 DNA is TGTGCCAGCTCCCAGGGCGGCACTGAAGCTTTCTTT. Its translation: CASSQGGTEAFF. The variable domain in full, with the rest retrieved from reference TRBV18 and TRBJ1-1, is NAGVMQNPRHLVRRRGQEARLRCSPMKGHSHVYWYRQLPEEGLKFMVYLQKENIIDESGMPKERFSAEFPKEGPSILRIQQVVRGDSAAYFCASSQGGTEAFFGQGTRLTVV.